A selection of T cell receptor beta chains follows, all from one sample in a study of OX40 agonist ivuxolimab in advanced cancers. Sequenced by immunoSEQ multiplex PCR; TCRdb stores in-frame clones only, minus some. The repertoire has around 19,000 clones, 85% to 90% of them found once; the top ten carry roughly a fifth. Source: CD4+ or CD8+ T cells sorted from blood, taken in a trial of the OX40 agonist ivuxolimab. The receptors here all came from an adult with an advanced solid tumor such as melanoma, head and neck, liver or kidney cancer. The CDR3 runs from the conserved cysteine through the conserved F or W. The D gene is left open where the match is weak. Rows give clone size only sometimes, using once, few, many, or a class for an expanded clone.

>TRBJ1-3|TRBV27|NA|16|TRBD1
TGTGCCAGCAGTCCCCTATGGACAGGGCATGGAAACACCATATATTTT
CASSPLWTGHGNTIYF
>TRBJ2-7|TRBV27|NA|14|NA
TGTGCCAGCAGTTTACTGGGGGGCTCCTACGAGCAGTACTTC
CASSLLGGSYEQYF
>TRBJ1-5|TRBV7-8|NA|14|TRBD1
TGTGCCAGCAGCCTTGGGTACAGGGGTCAGCCCCAGCATTTT
CASSLGYRGQPQHF
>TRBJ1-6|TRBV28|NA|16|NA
TGTGCCAGCATGTCGGACAGCAGCTCCTATAATTCACCCCTCCACTTT
CASMSDSSSYNSPLHF
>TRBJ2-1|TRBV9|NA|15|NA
TGTGCCAGCAGCGCCGGGACAACTGTAGTCAATGAGCAGTTCTTC
CASSAGTTVVNEQFF
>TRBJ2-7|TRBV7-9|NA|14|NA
TGTGCCAGCATCCGGGACACAAAAACCTACGAGCAGTACTTC
CASIRDTKTYEQYF
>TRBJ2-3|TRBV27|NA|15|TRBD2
TGTGCCAGCAGTCGCAAGACTAGCGGGAGAGATACGCAGTATTTT
CASSRKTSGRDTQYF
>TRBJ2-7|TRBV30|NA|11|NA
TGTGCCTGGAGTGGTGGCTTGTGGTTTATATTC
CAWSGGLWFIF
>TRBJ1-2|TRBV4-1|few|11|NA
TGCGCCAGCAGCCAAGACAGGGGCTACACCTTC
CASSQDRGYTF
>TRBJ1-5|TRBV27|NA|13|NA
TGTGCCAGCAAAGGAAGGACAAATCAGCCCCAGCATTTT
CASKGRTNQPQHF
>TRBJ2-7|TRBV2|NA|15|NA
TGTGCCAGCAGTGAAGCGACCGGGAGCTCCTACGAGCAGTACTTC
CASSEATGSSYEQYF
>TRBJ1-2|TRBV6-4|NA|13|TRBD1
TGTGCCAGCAGTCCAGGGGGCTCTAGCATTGCCACCTTC
CASSPGGSSIATF
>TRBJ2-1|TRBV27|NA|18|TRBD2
TGTGCCAGCAGTGGGACTAGCGGGGTACAAAAGGTCTACAATGAGCAGTTCTTC
CASSGTSGVQKVYNEQFF
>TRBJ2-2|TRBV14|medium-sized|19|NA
TGTGCCAGCAGCCCCTTCTACACCGTCGACAGGCCGAACACCGGGGAGCTGTTTTTT
CASSPFYTVDRPNTGELFF
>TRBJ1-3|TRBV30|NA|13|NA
TGTGCCTGGAGAGGACTCTCTGGAAACACCATATATTTT
CAWRGLSGNTIYF
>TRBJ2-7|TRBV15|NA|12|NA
TGTGCCACCAGCAGAGAAGGGATTCTGCAGTACTTC
CATSREGILQYF
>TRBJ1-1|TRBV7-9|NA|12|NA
TGTGCCAGCAGCTTAGCATTGGCTGAAGCTTTCTTT
CASSLALAEAFF
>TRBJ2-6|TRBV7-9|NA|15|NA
TGTGCCAGCAGCTTGGGGGGTACCGGGGCCAACGTCCTGACTTTC
CASSLGGTGANVLTF
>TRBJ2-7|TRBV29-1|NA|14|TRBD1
TGCAGCGTTTCCTTGGGGACAGGGGCCTACGAGCAGTACTTC
CSVSLGTGAYEQYF
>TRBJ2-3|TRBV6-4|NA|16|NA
TGTGCCAGCAGTGACGTTGCTACCTTGGGCACAGATACGCAGTATTTT
CASSDVATLGTDTQYF
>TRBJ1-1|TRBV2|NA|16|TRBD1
TGTGCCAGCAGTGACTTGGAGGGGGCAAGATACACTGAAGCTTTCTTT
CASSDLEGARYTEAFF
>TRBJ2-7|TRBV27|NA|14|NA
TGTGCCAGCAGTTTATCAACCAGTGTTGACGAGCAGTACTTC
CASSLSTSVDEQYF
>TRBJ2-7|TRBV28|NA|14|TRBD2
TGTGCCAGCAGCCGACTAGCAGAGGAGGGCGAGCAGTACTTC
CASSRLAEEGEQYF
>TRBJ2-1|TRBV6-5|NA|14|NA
TGTGCCAGCAGTCGGAGGGAAAGCTACAATGAGCAGTTCTTC
CASSRRESYNEQFF
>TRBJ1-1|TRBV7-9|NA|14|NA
TGTGCCAGCAGCCCGTGGGAGGGGAACACTGAAGCTTTCTTT
CASSPWEGNTEAFF
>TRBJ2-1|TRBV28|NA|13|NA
TGTGCCAGCAGCGGCGGGGTCTACAATGAGCAGTTCTTC
CASSGGVYNEQFF
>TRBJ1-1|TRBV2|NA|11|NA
TGTGCCAGCAGTGAAAGGCCAGAAGCTTTCTTT
CASSERPEAFF
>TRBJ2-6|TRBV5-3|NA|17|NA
TGTGCCAGAAAAACATCAGTGGAACAAAGTCGGGCCAACGTCCTGACTTTC
CARKTSVEQSRANVLTF
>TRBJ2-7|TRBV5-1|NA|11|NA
TGCGCCAGCAGTGAATCCTACGAGCAGTACTTC
CASSESYEQYF